One and the same sample provided the 15 T cell receptor beta chains below, sequenced in a study of beta chain features in type 1 diabetes. The study's findings and limits: TCRB CDR3s were moderately but significantly shorter in Type 1 diabetes patients in all four CD4+ subsets.

The entirety of the isolated RNA underwent reverse transcription, so expressed TCRB transcripts were sequenced. Here immunoSEQ multiplex PCR was the method, and the copy in TCRdb shows in-frame clones only, minus some. The sample gives hundreds of thousands of clones, about 14% of which show up once; just under 0.04% is in the top ten. Antigens for these TCRs are unknown. Sequenced: naive CD4+ T cells from blood. The receptors originated from a young man with type 1 diabetes.

This clone was seen only a few times. This rearrangement joins TRBV18 to TRBJ2-7; 10 bases match TRBD1. The CDR3 extends over 15 amino acids. With 2 bases clipped from V and 2 bases from J, the junction kept 3 bases outside the gene matches. From germline, CDR1 is KGHSH and CDR2 LQKENI. In nucleotides, the CDR3 is TGTGCCAGCTCACCAAGGACAGGGGGGACCTACGAGCAGTACTTC. It yields the protein CASSPRTGGTYEQYF.

This clone was seen a few times. V and J are TRBV10-2 and TRBJ1-2, with D possibly being TRBD1 (6 bases). The CDR3 has 15 residues. CDR1 is WSHSY, CDR2 SAAADI, per germline. Between the trimmed V and J ends, which lost 0 bases and 4 bases, there was a span of 12 bases. CDR3 region: CASSESKGGLYGYTF. As DNA, the CDR3 is TGCGCCAGCAGTGAGTCGAAGGGGGGGCTCTATGGCTACACCTTC.

V is TRBV2 and J is TRBJ2-1; 7 bases fit TRBD2. V shed 5 bases and J 6 bases; nucleotides not matched to a gene: 4. There are 13 residues in the CDR3. CDR1 SNHLY and CDR2 FYNNEI come from the germline V gene. The CDR3 DNA reads TGTGCCAGCAGTACGACTAGCCTCAATGAGCAGTTCTTC. It translates to CASSTTSLNEQFF.

This clone was counted a few times. The chain has TRBV10-3 and TRBJ1-1, with a weak D call TRBD1 (6 bases). Trimming took 6 bases from V and 4 from J, leaving 6 bases between them. The CDR3 loop spans 11 amino acids. Germline V gene data show CDR1 as ENHRY and CDR2 as SYGVKD. The CDR3 spells CAIRDSTEAFF. The CDR3 bases are TGTGCCATCAGGGACAGCACTGAAGCTTTCTTT.

This clone has only a few counts. The chain joins TRBV11-2 to TRBJ1-1; D is perhaps TRBD1 (5 bases). With 5 bases removed from V and 5 bases from J, the gap between germline ends came to 21 bases. The V gene's germline CDR1 is SGHAT and CDR2 FQNNGV. The CDR3 is 16 amino acids. CDR3 DNA sequence: TGTGCCAGCAGCCCCCGGACAAACGGTATAGCGACTGAAGCTTTCTTT. Translated: CASSPRTNGIATEAFF.

This clone was observed a handful of times. The chain is built from TRBV7-9 and TRBJ1-1; D ambiguous. The CDR3 runs to 17 residues. The V and J ends lost 0 bases and 0 bases respectively, with 14 bases between them. Germline V gene lookup returns CDR1 SEHNR and CDR2 FQNEAQ (reference sequence). The CDR3 region has the DNA TGTGCCAGCAGCTTAGCTAAGGCAGCCGCTGTGAACACTGAAGCTTTCTTT. It encodes CASSLAKAAAVNTEAFF.

A few counts support this clone. The gene calls are TRBV4-2 and TRBJ2-3, with D perhaps matching TRBD1 or TRBD2 (7 bases each). V was shortened by 3 bases and J by 2 bases, with 21 bases between the two germline ends. This CDR3 contains 18 residues. Per the germline V gene, CDR1 is LGHNA and CDR2 is YNFKEQ. CDR3 sequence reads: CASSHHRGAGGVTDTQYF. The CDR3 nucleotides read TGTGCCAGCAGCCACCACCGGGGGGCAGGGGGGGTCACAGATACGCAGTATTTT.

The chain uses TRBV28 and TRBJ1-2; D unclear. This CDR3 is 11 amino acids long. Per the germline V gene, CDR1 is MDHEN and CDR2 is SYDVKM. V was shortened by 7 bases and J by 5 bases, with 8 bases between the two germline ends. The CDR3 region is CASTSWYGYTF. CDR3 nucleotide sequence: TGTGCCAGCACCTCCTGGTATGGCTACACCTTC.

The gene calls are TRBV20-1 and TRBJ1-2; possible D gene TRBD1, 6 bases. The CDR3 contains 11 residues. CDR1 is DFQATT and CDR2 is SNEGSKA in the germline V gene (reference sequence). The CDR3 DNA reads as TGCAGGGTAACAGGGCTCTATGGCTACACCTTC. Amino acid sequence: CRVTGLYGYTF.

As regards this clone: Additional DNA sequences in this sample encode the identical CDR3. This rearrangement joins TRBV7-2 to TRBJ2-6, with D unresolved. This CDR3 has 15 residues. Trimming pared 1 base from V and 1 base from J, leaving 5 bases between. In germline, CDR1 is SGHTA, CDR2 FQGNSA. The CDR3 protein is CASSLGGSGANVLTF. DNA of the CDR3: TGTGCCAGCAGCTTAGGAGGATCTGGGGCCAACGTCCTGACTTTC.

V is TRBV5-1 and J is TRBJ2-3; 9 positions agree with TRBD2. CDR3 length equals 17 residues. After removal of 4 bases from V and 2 bases from J, the junction contained 11 bases not matched to a gene. Germline V gives CDR1 SGHRS, CDR2 YFSETQ. The CDR3 spells CASSQTGGTSLTDTQYF. The CDR3 DNA reads TGCGCCAGCAGCCAAACAGGTGGGACTAGCCTCACAGATACGCAGTATTTT.

This chain links TRBV21-1 with TRBJ2-5; whether TRBD2, the table's D call, matches the DNA was not checked. TRBV21-1 is termed a pseudogene. This CDR3 has 13 residues. DNA for the CDR3: TGTGCCAGCACTCTCTTATTTCAAGAGACCCAGTACTTC. The encoded protein is CASTLLFQETQYF.

This chain connects TRBV5-1 to TRBJ1-2; D remains ambiguous. In germline, CDR1 is SGHRS, CDR2 YFSETQ. V dropped 0 bases and J dropped 6 bases, with 9 bases sitting between them. The CDR3 loop spans 13 amino acids. The CDR3 DNA is TGCGCCAGCAGCTTGGGGCTCTGGGATGGCTACACCTTC. Translating it yields CASSLGLWDGYTF.

The chain employs TRBV7-9 and TRBJ2-7, with TRBD1 identical over 7 bases. In germline, CDR1 is SEHNR, CDR2 FQNEAQ (reference sequence). After removal of 7 bases from V and 2 bases from J, the junction contained 8 bases not matched to a gene. The length of the CDR3 is 14 residues. CDR3: CASNRRDRTYEQYF. CDR3 bases: TGTGCCAGCAACCGCCGGGACAGAACCTACGAGCAGTACTTC.

The chain joins TRBV6-1 to TRBJ2-7; D gene ambiguous. The germline V gene encodes CDR1 MNHNS and CDR2 SASEGT. V shed 0 bases and J shed 7 bases, with 10 bases lying between them. This CDR3 comprises 13 residues. Here the CDR3 DNA reads TGTGCCAGCAGTGAAGCACGGCTGTATGAGCAGTACTTC. Amino acid sequence: CASSEARLYEQYF.